One and the same sample provided the 7 T cell receptor beta chains below, sequenced in a study of prognosis after radiotherapy for stage I lung cancer. Amplification of the TCR beta CDR3 (from genomic DNA) was done by two-round multiplex PCR. Gene-specific TRBV and TRBJ primers were used in PCR round one. TCRdb reanalysed the multiplex PCR reads using MiXCR and keeps one entry per CDR3 protein. This sample has about 16,000 distinct CDR3 sequences, with around a third found just once. The specimen was PBMCs, collected before or after stereotactic body radiation therapy (not recorded which). These receptors were taken from a donor over 45 with non-small cell lung cancer.

This clonotype was seen ten or more times. V gene TRBV6-5 combines with J gene TRBJ2-7; D unclear. The CDR3 length is 11 residues. Germline assignment: CDR1 MNHEY and CDR2 SVGAGI. With 2 bases removed from V and 6 bases from J, the gap between germline ends came to 5 bases. This CDR3 reads CASSYPSEQYF. CDR3 nucleotides: TGTGCCAGCAGTTACCCTTCCGAGCAGTACTTC.

This clonotype was seen repeatedly, ten times or more. The chain recombines TRBV6-1 with TRBJ1-4; D is ambiguous. Germline V gives CDR1 MNHNS, CDR2 SASEGT. V lost 5 bases and J 9 bases, leaving 19 bases between the germline ends. The CDR3 consists of 15 residues. CDR3 DNA: TGTGCCAGCAGTCAGGACCTTATGAAGCGGAAAAAACTGTTTTTT. Protein product: CASSQDLMKRKKLFF.

This clonotype has at least ten counts. CDR3 DNA sequence: TGCGCCAGCAGCTTGGAAGTCTACAATGAGCAGTTCTTC. Residues: CASSLEVYNEQFF. This chain uses TRBV5-1 with TRBJ2-1; D not certain. V shed 0 bases and J shed 3 bases, with 4 bases lying between them. The CDR3 runs to 13 residues. CDR1 is SGHRS, CDR2 YFSETQ, per germline.

This clonotype occurred many times. This rearrangement joins TRBV4-2 to TRBJ2-7; D is possibly TRBD2 (5 bases). With 0 bases removed from V and 3 bases from J, the gap between germline ends came to 9 bases. Germline V gene sequence: CDR1 LGHNA, CDR2 YNFKEQ. The CDR3 sequence is 14 residues long. Here the CDR3 DNA reads TGTGCCAGCAGCCAAGAGGCGGGTTTCTACGAGCAGTACTTC. Its protein is CASSQEAGFYEQYF.

At least ten counts were recorded for this clonotype. J is TRBJ2-1 and V is TRBV29-1; D might be TRBD1 (8 bases). This CDR3 is built from 12 residues. V lost 7 bases to trimming and J lost 8 bases, with 15 bases between them. Germline assignment: CDR1 SQVTM and CDR2 ANQGSEA. CDR3 amino acids: CSDAQGGDEQFF. The CDR3 DNA reads as TGCAGCGATGCACAGGGGGGGGATGAGCAGTTCTTC.

The sample holds many counts of this clonotype. V usage is TRBV28 and J usage is TRBJ1-2; D call uncertain. The germline CDR1 and CDR2 sequences are MDHEN and SYDVKM. V was cut by 3 bases and J by 8 bases, with 10 bases left in between. This CDR3 contains 12 residues. CDR3 nucleotides: TGTGCCAGCAGTTTCGTTTCTATGGGCTACACCTTC. The encoded protein is CASSFVSMGYTF.

This clonotype showed up many times. The chain is built from TRBV6-1 and TRBJ2-3; tentative D call: TRBD1 (6 bases). The CDR3 sequence is 15 residues long. Trimming cost V 6 bases and J 0 bases, with 13 bases left between them. CDR1 and CDR2 from the germline V gene are MNHNS and SASEGT. The CDR3 DNA is TGTGCCAGCAGCCCCGGGACAAAGAGCACAGATACGCAGTATTTT. The encoded protein is CASSPGTKSTDTQYF.